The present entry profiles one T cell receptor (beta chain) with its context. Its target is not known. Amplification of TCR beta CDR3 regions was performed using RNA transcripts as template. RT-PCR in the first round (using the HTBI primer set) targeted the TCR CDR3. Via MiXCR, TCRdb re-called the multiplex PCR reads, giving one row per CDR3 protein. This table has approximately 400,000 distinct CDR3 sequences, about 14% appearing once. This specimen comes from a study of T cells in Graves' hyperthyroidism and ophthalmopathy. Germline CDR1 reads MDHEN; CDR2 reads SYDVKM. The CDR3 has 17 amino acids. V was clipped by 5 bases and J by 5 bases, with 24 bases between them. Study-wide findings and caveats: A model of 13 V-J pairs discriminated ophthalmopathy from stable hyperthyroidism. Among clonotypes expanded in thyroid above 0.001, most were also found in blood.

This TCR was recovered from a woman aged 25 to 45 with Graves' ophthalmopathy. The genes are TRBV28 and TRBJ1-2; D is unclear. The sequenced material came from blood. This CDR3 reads CASSLRASLAQIYGYTF. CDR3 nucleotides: TGTGCCAGCAGTCTCCGGGCCAGCCTGGCCCAGATATATGGCTACACCTTC.